One and the same sample provided the 6 T cell receptor delta chains below, sequenced in a study of Vδ1+ human thymocytes. General study points: Thymic TRG and TRD repertoires appeared highly polyclonal, with Gaussian CDR3 length distributions.

Sequences come from RNA converted to cDNA by reverse transcription. The CDR3 regions were amplified by multiplex PCR from V-gene primers to a constant-region primer. TCRdb fed the multiplex PCR reads into CATT to redo clone calling. The repertoire holds 80,000 or so delta-chain clones, with 30% to 45% as singletons. The antigens these receptors bind are not known. The sequencing sample was made of Vdelta1+ gamma-delta thymocytes from the thymus. Subset meaning: FACS-sorted CD3+ TCRalphabeta- TCRVdelta1+ TCRVdelta2- thymocytes. The receptors derive from a boy under two years old who had congenital heart surgery.

This clone was seen only a few times. The chain has TRDV1 and TRDJ1; 13 nucleotides match TRDD3. The germline gives CDR1 TSWWSYY, CDR2 QGS. V lost 4 bases to trimming and J lost 4 bases; unmatched junction nucleotides: 27. The CDR3 covers 23 residues. The CDR3 nucleotides are TGTGCTCTTGGGGGACCCTTTCCTACAGCCCATGTACTGGGGGATACGCGGGTCGATAAACTCATCTTT. Its translation is CALGGPFPTAHVLGDTRVDKLIF.

This clone was detected only a few times. V gene TRDV1 combines with J gene TRDJ1, with D perhaps TRDD3 (6 bases). There are 19 residues in the CDR3. CDR1 TSWWSYY and CDR2 QGS come from the germline V gene. The germline V and J ends were trimmed by 1 base and 0 bases, with 21 bases remaining between them. CDR3: CALGERYPGAPGYTDKLIF. The DNA for the CDR3 is TGTGCTCTTGGGGAACGCTACCCTGGGGCCCCGGGGTACACCGATAAACTCATCTTT.

This clone was counted a few times. The same CDR3 arises from other DNA sequences in this sample as well. The chain is built from TRDV1 and TRDJ1; TRDD2 agrees at 9 bases. Looked up from germline, CDR1 is TSWWSYY and CDR2 is QGS. The CDR3 extends over 22 amino acids. V lost 9 bases, J lost 0 bases, and 29 bases stayed unmatched. The DNA of the CDR3 is TGTGCTCTCTCACCTTCCTACCGGTGGGGGTACGCGTTAAGTACGTACACCGATAAACTCATCTTT. This encodes CALSPSYRWGYALSTYTDKLIF.

V usage is TRDV1 and J usage is TRDJ1; 7 positions agree with TRDD3. Germline lookup yields CDR1 TSWWSYY and CDR2 QGS. This CDR3 has 15 amino acids. V was clipped by 0 bases and J by 4 bases; unmatched bases: 5. The CDR3 DNA follows: TGTGCTCTTGGGGAACTCTGGGGGTTGGACGATAAACTCATCTTT. The encoded protein is CALGELWGLDDKLIF.

The chain carries TRDV1 and TRDJ1, with 13 bases fitting TRDD3. Germline assignment: CDR1 TSWWSYY and CDR2 QGS. The length of the CDR3 is 19 residues. V was pared by 2 bases and J by 0 bases, with 9 bases of the junction left unmatched. The CDR3 is CALGEKARTGGYDTDKLIF. The CDR3 DNA reads as TGTGCTCTTGGGGAAAAGGCCCGTACTGGGGGATACGACACCGATAAACTCATCTTT.

J is TRDJ1 and V is TRDV1; D ambiguous. The CDR3 extends over 13 amino acids. Trimming stripped 0 bases from V and 5 bases from J, with 7 bases between. The V gene's germline CDR1 is TSWWSYY and CDR2 QGS. CDR3 nucleotide sequence: TGTGCTCTTGGGGAACTGGTCGCTGATAAACTCATCTTT. Encoded protein: CALGELVADKLIF.